These 9 T cell receptor beta chains were sequenced from one sample in a study of T cells in Graves' hyperthyroidism and ophthalmopathy. Researchers amplified the TCR beta CDR3 regions from RNA transcripts. First-round RT-PCR targeting the TCR CDR3 was performed with the HTBI primer set. In TCRdb, the multiplex PCR reads were re-called with MiXCR into one record per CDR3 protein. The sample contains approximately 400,000 distinct CDR3 sequences, roughly 12% of which appear only once. The source material was blood. The receptors originated from a man aged 30 to 45 with Graves' hyperthyroidism that later progressed to Graves' ophthalmopathy.

This clonotype has just a few counts. V usage is TRBV2 and J usage is TRBJ2-2, with D tentatively TRBD1 (6 bases). The V and J ends lost 7 bases and 6 bases respectively, with 15 bases between them. This CDR3 contains 14 residues. CDR1 SNHLY and CDR2 FYNNEI come from the germline V gene. The CDR3 nucleotides read TGTGCCAGCACTGGACAGTCGTATTCCGGGGAGCTGTTTTTT. Encoded protein: CASTGQSYSGELFF.

In its sample, this clonotype was seen many times. This chain uses TRBV27 with TRBJ2-5, with D possibly TRBD1 on 7 matching bases. From germline, CDR1 is MNHEY and CDR2 SMNVEV (reference sequence). This CDR3 has 16 amino acids. The germline V and J ends were trimmed by 2 bases and 0 bases, with 13 bases remaining between them. CDR3 nucleotides: TGTGCCAGCAGTTTAGGGGCAGGGGGGTACCAAGAGACCCAGTACTTC. Its protein product is CASSLGAGGYQETQYF.

This clonotype appeared many times. The V and J genes are TRBV6-5 and TRBJ2-5, with D possibly TRBD1 on 7 matching bases. The CDR3 is 14 amino acids. Trimming cost V 0 bases and J 5 bases, with 10 bases left between them. Germline V CDR1 and CDR2: MNHEY, SVGAGI. The CDR3 nucleotides are TGTGCCAGCAGTTACTCGTCAGGGGGGGAGACCCAGTACTTC. It specifies CASSYSSGGETQYF.

J is TRBJ2-7 and V is TRBV10-2, with 10 bases identical to TRBD1. Germline assignment: CDR1 WSHSY and CDR2 SAAADI. The CDR3 covers 15 residues. Germline trimming cut 6 bases from V and 4 bases from J; bases unmatched to any gene: 9. The CDR3 here is CASRAGQGELYEQYF. The CDR3 DNA is TGCGCCAGCAGGGCCGGACAGGGGGAGTTATACGAGCAGTACTTC.

With regard to this clonotype: A read error may account for a junction end that differs from germline. The rearrangement uses TRBV4-2 and TRBJ2-7; either TRBD1 or TRBD2 may supply D (5 bases each). This CDR3 has 15 residues. In germline, CDR1 is LGHNA, CDR2 YNFKEQ. The chain's CDR3 is CASRQGVGAPYEQYF. The CDR3 nucleotides are TGTGCCAGCAGGCAAGGGGTCGGGGCCCCCTACGAGCAGTACTTC.

The V and J genes are TRBV28 and TRBJ1-2; possible D gene TRBD1, 6 bases. This CDR3 contains 13 residues. Germline CDR1 and CDR2: MDHEN and SYDVKM. Trimming removed 11 bases from V and 4 bases from J, with 17 bases in between. CDR3 coding DNA: TGTGCCGGCCAAGGGGGGCCCGGCTATGGCTACACCTTC. Its translation is CAGQGGPGYGYTF.

V gene TRBV9 combines with J gene TRBJ2-5, with 7 bases fitting TRBD2. CDR3 size: 14 residues. V lost 0 bases, J lost 7 bases, and 6 bases stayed unmatched. Per germline, CDR1 SGDLS and CDR2 YYNGEE. CDR3 in amino acids: CASSVVAGEATQYF. CDR3 DNA sequence: TGTGCCAGCAGCGTAGTGGCGGGGGAGGCGACCCAGTACTTC. Using reference TRBV9 and TRBJ2-5 for the parts outside the CDR3, the full variable domain is DSGVTQTPKHLITATGQRVTLRCSPRSGDLSVYWYQQSLDQGLQFLIQYYNGEERAKGNILERFSAQQFPDLHSELNLSSLELGDSALYFCASSVVAGEATQYFGPGTRLLVL.

The chain is built from TRBV4-1 and TRBJ2-2; D unresolved. The CDR3 runs to 17 residues. Germline values: CDR1 MGHRA, CDR2 YSYEKL. V lost 3 bases, J lost 1 base, and 15 bases lay in between. CDR3 DNA: TGCGCCAGCAGCCAGAAGGATAGAGCGTTGAACACCGGGGAGCTGTTTTTT. This sequence encodes CASSQKDRALNTGELFF.

This clonotype has ten or more counts. This chain joins TRBV5-1 and TRBJ1-5; 10 nucleotides align to TRBD1. The junction had 6 bases not matched to a gene; V was cut back by 4 bases and J by 8 bases. The V gene's germline CDR1 is SGHRS and CDR2 YFSETQ. This CDR3 is 14 amino acids long. In DNA form, the CDR3 reads TGCGCCAGCAGCCTGGGACAGGGGAATGAGCCCCAGCATTTT. This translates into CASSLGQGNEPQHF.